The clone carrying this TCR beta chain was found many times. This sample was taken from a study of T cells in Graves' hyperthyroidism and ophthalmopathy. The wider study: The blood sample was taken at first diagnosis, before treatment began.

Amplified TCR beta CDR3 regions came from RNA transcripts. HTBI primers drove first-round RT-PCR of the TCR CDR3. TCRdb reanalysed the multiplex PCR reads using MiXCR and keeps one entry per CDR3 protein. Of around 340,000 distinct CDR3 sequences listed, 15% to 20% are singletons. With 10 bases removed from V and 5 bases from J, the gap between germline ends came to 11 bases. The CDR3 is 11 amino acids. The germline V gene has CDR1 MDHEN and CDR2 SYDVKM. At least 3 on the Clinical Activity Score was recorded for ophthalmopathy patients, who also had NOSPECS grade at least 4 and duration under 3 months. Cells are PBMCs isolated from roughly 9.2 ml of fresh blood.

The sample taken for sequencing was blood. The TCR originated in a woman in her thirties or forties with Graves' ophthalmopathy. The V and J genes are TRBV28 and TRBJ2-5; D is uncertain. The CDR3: CATSAGETQYF. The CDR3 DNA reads TGTGCCACCTCCGCCGGGGAGACCCAGTACTTC.